This TCR beta chain was found in a study of blood T cell repertoires in COVID-19. Study details: Acute and convalescent COVID-19 samples came from the United States, Italy and Spain. PBMCs, B-cell-depleted T cells, or T cells provided the cDNA or gDNA that made up the material.

Authors' methods: The authors estimated nucleated cell counts from reference gene primer amplification. Assay: immunoSEQ multiplex PCR; the TCRdb copy retains only in-frame clones and omits some. V and J calls and clone size come straight from that table; D and trimming were deduced from the DNA. The repertoire includes approximately 230,000 clones, approximately 80% of them detected once, and approximately 4% sits in the top ten. In germline, CDR1 is MNHEY, CDR2 SVGEGT. J lost 6 bases, V lost 5 bases, and 3 bases had no gene match. This CDR3 has 13 amino acids. V and J are TRBV6-2 or TRBV6-3 and TRBJ2-1, with 8 bases lining up with TRBD2. The sequencing sample was made of peripheral blood. This sequence originates from a middle-aged woman with active or convalescent COVID-19. DNA for the CDR3: TGTGCCAGCAGTCCAGGGACTAGCAATGAGCAGTTCTTC. Its protein product is CASSPGTSNEQFF.